This T cell receptor (beta chain) comes out of a study of T cells after yellow fever vaccination. The overall study: Those fractions that held only low numbers of cells were prepared using the SMART-Seq v4 Ultra Low Input RNA kit.

Template switching with 5'RACE generated the TCR cDNA and added a universal primer site and UMIs. TCRdb processed the 5' RACE reads anew with MiXCR; each CDR3 protein has one entry. The profile shows 250,000 to 300,000 distinct CDR3 sequences, 5.2% of them singletons. CDR1 and CDR2 (germline): KGHSH, LQKENI. V lost 6 bases, J lost 4 bases, and 20 bases stayed unmatched. This CDR3 is 19 amino acids long. This clonotype was counted a few times. The antigen is not known. Study results and limitations: On re-exposure, the response was weaker but peaked faster, at day 5 versus 15. Reappearance after the booster was observed for most primary-vaccination clones (96% CD4, less than 90% CD8).

This sequence originates from a man aged 18 to 29 who received the YFV17D yellow fever vaccine. The rearrangement uses TRBV18 and TRBJ1-4; 7 bases agree with TRBD1. Specimen: CD4+ T cells sorted from PBMCs, collected on the day of the yellow fever booster vaccination. This CDR3 is CASSYRLRDRLDFNEKLFF. The CDR3 nucleotides read TGTGCCAGCTCCTACAGACTCCGGGACAGACTTGATTTTAATGAAAAACTGTTTTTT.